A selection of T cell receptor beta chains follows, all from one sample in a study of T cell responses to AZD1222 COVID-19 vaccine. Sequenced by immunoSEQ multiplex PCR; TCRdb stores in-frame clones only, minus some. The repertoire has roughly 100,000 clones, roughly 88% of them found once; the top ten carry 2.5% to 3%. The sequenced sample was peripheral blood, obtained on day 0 of AZD1222 vaccination. These receptors all stem from an adult in good health. Both conserved end residues are part of each CDR3. D genes are given only for firm matches. Rows may omit the clone size; those that give it use once, few, many or a size class.

clone_size j_call d_call v_call cdr3_aa cdr3_nt
once TRBJ2-1 TRBD2 TRBV27 CASSKGTSPYNEQFF TGTGCCAGCAGCAAAGGGACTAGCCCCTACAATGAGCAGTTCTTC
NA TRBJ2-5 TRBD2 TRBV5-1 CASSLGLAGQETQYF TGCGCCAGCAGCTTGGGACTAGCGGGACAAGAGACCCAGTACTTC
NA TRBJ2-7 NA TRBV19 CASSRKGFSYEQYF TGTGCCAGTAGTCGCAAGGGTTTCTCCTACGAGCAGTACTTC
NA TRBJ2-1 NA TRBV5-1 CASSLGGQDNEQFF TGCGCCAGCAGCTTAGGAGGACAAGACAATGAGCAGTTCTTC
NA TRBJ1-2 NA TRBV11-2 CASSPLQGQSYGYTF TGTGCCAGCAGCCCACTCCAGGGGCAGAGCTATGGCTACACCTTC
NA TRBJ1-3 NA TRBV7-6 CASSLDSPMAGGNTIYF TGTGCCAGCAGCTTAGATAGTCCCATGGCGGGAGGAAACACCATATATTTT
NA TRBJ1-5 NA TRBV3-1/TRBV3-2 CASSQSAARYSNQPQHF TGTGCCAGCAGCCAAAGTGCAGCGCGTTATAGCAATCAGCCCCAGCATTTT
NA TRBJ1-2 TRBD1 TRBV6-5 CASMGQTRGYTF TGTGCCAGCATGGGACAGACTCGTGGCTACACCTTC
NA TRBJ2-1 TRBD1 TRBV28 CASRGRGYNEQFF TGTGCCAGCAGGGGCAGGGGGTACAATGAGCAGTTCTTC
NA TRBJ2-7 NA TRBV6-6 CASSYIQAPYEQYF TGTGCCAGCAGTTATATCCAGGCCCCCTACGAGCAGTACTTC
NA TRBJ2-1 TRBD2 TRBV11-3 CASSQPGTSGSGGYNEQFF TGTGCCAGCAGCCAACCCGGGACTAGCGGGAGTGGGGGGTACAATGAGCAGTTCTTC